This T cell receptor (beta chain) was sequenced during a study of T cell responses to AZD1222 COVID-19 vaccine. Trimming took off 5 bases at V and 3 bases at J, with 17 bases between the two ends. Germline lookup yields CDR1 LNHDA and CDR2 SQIVND (reference sequence). This CDR3 has 15 amino acids. Clones were read by immunoSEQ multiplex PCR, and TCRdb kept only the in-frame ones, dropping some. The sample lists roughly 120,000 clones, around 90% occurring once. About this clone: Its specificity is unknown.

The study, taken as a whole, reports: After the peak T cell response, and only then, were repertoires sampled. White British ancestry dominated among donors, who included more females, and clonal diversity was possibly underestimated. The breadth and depth of Spike-specific TCRs increased once two AZD1222 doses had been given. Just five to seven people given AZD1222 tested seropositive at baseline.

This clonotype was sampled from an adult in good health. The specimen was peripheral blood, collected on day 0 of AZD1222 vaccination. The gene calls are TRBV19 and TRBJ2-7; possibly TRBD1 for D (6 bases). CDR3 sequence reads: CASSLSTVRGYEQYF. CDR3 DNA: TGTGCCAGTAGTCTCTCGACAGTCAGGGGCTACGAGCAGTACTTC.